Reported below is one T cell receptor beta chain. This record belongs to a study of cytomegalovirus exposure and HLA in healthy donors. The PCR used 60 Vbeta and 13 Jbeta primers. The protocol was immunoSEQ multiplex PCR, while the TCRdb copy is restricted to in-frame clones and leaves out a portion. In the table there are 150,000 to 200,000 clones, around 81% of which are singletons. Germline CDR1 MRHNA, CDR2 SNTAGT. This CDR3 comprises 15 residues. V dropped 3 bases and J dropped 8; count of bases not matched to a gene: 9. The chain combines TRBV6-4 with TRBJ2-1; 8 nucleotides match TRBD2. The clonotype comes from a young woman in good health and CMV-seropositive. The sample consisted of PBMCs. The CDR3 sequence is CASSESGGAVYEQFF. CDR3 coding DNA: TGTGCCAGCAGTGAATCGGGGGGGGCGGTGTATGAGCAGTTCTTC.